This paragraph covers one T cell receptor beta chain sequence. This sample was included in a study of technical replicates of blood from a few donors. The repertoire was sequenced with immunoSEQ multiplex PCR; TCRdb's copy has only in-frame clones and lacks some. Among approximately 51,000 clones listed, about 94% were seen once. CDR3 length equals 15 residues. Germline CDR1 and CDR2: ENHRY and SYGVKD. V lost 3 bases and J lost 6; bases outside the gene matches: 11. The sequenced sample consisted of PBMCs. The V and J genes are TRBV10-3 and TRBJ2-7; TRBD2 aligns across 7 bases. The receptor comes from a human donor in good health. Some clones in this sample may be carry-over from other donors' samples. CDR3 sequence reads: CAISDPGLPYGEQYF. As DNA, the CDR3 is TGTGCCATCAGTGACCCGGGACTACCTTACGGCGAGCAGTACTTC.